These 8 T cell receptor beta chains share one sample of origin, sequenced in a study of blood T cell repertoires in COVID-19. The method was immunoSEQ multiplex PCR; TCRdb's version includes in-frame clones alone and lacks a portion of them. Of approximately 180,000 clones in the sample, about 88% were seen once. Material for sequencing was peripheral blood. Source of these receptors: a middle-aged man with active or convalescent COVID-19.

The chain's CDR3 is CASSLVAGMNEQFF. The CDR3 region has the DNA TGTGCCAGCAGCTTGGTTGCAGGGATGAATGAGCAGTTCTTC. The chain combines TRBV5-5 with TRBJ2-1; D possibly corresponds to TRBD1 (5 bases). Germline V gene lookup returns CDR1 SGHKS and CDR2 YYEKEE (reference sequence). The V end was cut by 0 bases, the J end by 7 bases, with 11 bases between. CDR3 length equals 14 residues.

The CDR3 DNA sequence: TGCGCCAGCAGCTTGGCAGTTAATTCACCCCTCCACTTT. Protein product: CASSLAVNSPLHF. The chain links TRBV5-1 to TRBJ1-6; D remains unclear. CDR1 SGHRS and CDR2 YFSETQ come from the germline V gene. Trimming took 0 bases from V and 6 from J, leaving 4 bases between them. The CDR3 is made up of 13 amino acids.

The gene calls are TRBV4-2 and TRBJ1-3, with 7 bases lining up with TRBD1. The CDR3 covers 19 residues. CDR1 and CDR2 from the germline V gene are LGHNA and YNFKEQ. The V gene end was trimmed by 3 bases and the J gene end by 0 bases; junction bases not matched to a gene: 14. CDR3 nucleotides: TGTGCCAGCAGCCAGACCCAGACAGGGTCCCTCAGCTCTGGAAACACCATATATTTT. This sequence encodes CASSQTQTGSLSSGNTIYF.

This clone was counted once. The V call is TRBV6-6, the J call TRBJ2-7, with 8 bases that match TRBD2. Germline V gene data show CDR1 as MNHNY and CDR2 as SVGAGI (reference sequence). Trimming cost V 3 bases and J 1 base; bases outside gene matches: 2. The CDR3 covers 14 residues. In nucleotides, the CDR3 is TGTGCCAGCAGTTATACGGGGGGGTCCTACGAGCAGTACTTC. Translating gives CASSYTGGSYEQYF.

The count of this clone is one. Just one base apart from a much larger clone, this may be a read error. Other DNA sequences from this sample encode an identical CDR3 as well. This sequence joins TRBV14 and TRBJ1-1; D ambiguous. CDR1 and CDR2 (germline): SGHDN, FVKESK. The V and J ends lost 0 bases and 1 base respectively, with 3 bases between them. This CDR3 has 13 amino acids. The DNA of the CDR3 is TGTGCCAGCAGCCAAGAAGCGAACACTGAAGCTTTCTTT. It translates to CASSQEANTEAFF.

The V gene is TRBV7-2, the J gene TRBJ2-3; no clear D gene. The CDR3 has 11 amino acids. Germline V gene data show CDR1 as SGHTA and CDR2 as FQGNSA. V lost 1 base and J lost 9, with 5 bases in between. The CDR3 is CASSLVPTQYF. The CDR3 DNA reads as TGTGCCAGCAGCTTAGTCCCGACGCAGTATTTT.

This sequence joins TRBV7-9 and TRBJ1-2; 8 bases map to TRBD1. V trimming: 5 bases; J trimming: 5 bases; junction bases outside the gene matches: 7. The CDR3 extends over 14 amino acids. Per the germline V gene, CDR1 is SEHNR and CDR2 is FQNEAQ (reference sequence). The CDR3 protein is CASSMDRDEYGYTF. In DNA, the CDR3 is TGTGCCAGCAGCATGGACAGGGACGAATATGGCTACACCTTC.

This clone was seen only once. This sequence joins TRBV7-9 and TRBJ2-5; D is perhaps TRBD2 (5 bases). The V end lost 5 bases, the J end lost 1 base, and 11 bases lay between the germline ends. This CDR3 spans 14 amino acids. CDR1 and CDR2 (germline): SEHNR, FQNEAQ (reference sequence). The CDR3, as DNA: TGTGCCAGCAGCAAAGGACGGGGCCAAGAGACCCAGTACTTC. Translated, it gives CASSKGRGQETQYF.